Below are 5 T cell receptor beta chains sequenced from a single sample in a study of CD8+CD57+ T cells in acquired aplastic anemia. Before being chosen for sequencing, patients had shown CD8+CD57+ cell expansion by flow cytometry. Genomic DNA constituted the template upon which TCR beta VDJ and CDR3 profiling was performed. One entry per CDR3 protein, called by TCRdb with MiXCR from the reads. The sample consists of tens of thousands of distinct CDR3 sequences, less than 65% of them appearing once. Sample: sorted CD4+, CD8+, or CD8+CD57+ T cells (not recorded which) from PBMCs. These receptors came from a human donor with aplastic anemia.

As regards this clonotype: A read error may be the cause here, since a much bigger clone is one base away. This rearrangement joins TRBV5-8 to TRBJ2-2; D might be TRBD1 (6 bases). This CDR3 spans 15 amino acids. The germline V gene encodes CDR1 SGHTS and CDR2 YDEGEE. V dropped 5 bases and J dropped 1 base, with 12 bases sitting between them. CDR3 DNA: TGTGCCAGCAGACTCGGGACACGGAACACCGGGGAGCTGTTTTTT. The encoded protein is CASRLGTRNTGELFF. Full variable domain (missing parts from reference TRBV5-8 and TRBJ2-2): EAGVTQSPTHLIKTRGQQATLRCSPISGHTSVYWYQQALGLGLQFLLWYDEGEERNRGNFPPRFSGRQFPNYSSELNVNALELEDSALYLCASRLGTRNTGELFFGEGSRLTVL.

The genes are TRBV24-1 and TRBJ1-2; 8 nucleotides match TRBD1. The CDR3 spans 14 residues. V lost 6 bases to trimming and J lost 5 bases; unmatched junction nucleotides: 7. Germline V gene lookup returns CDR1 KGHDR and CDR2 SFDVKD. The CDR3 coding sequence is TGTGCCACCAGTCCGACAGGGGATTGGTATGGCTACACCTTC. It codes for CATSPTGDWYGYTF.

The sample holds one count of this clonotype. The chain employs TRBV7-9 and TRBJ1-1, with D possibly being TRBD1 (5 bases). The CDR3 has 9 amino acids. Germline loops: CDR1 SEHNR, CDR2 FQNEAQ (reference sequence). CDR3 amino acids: CAAGREAFF. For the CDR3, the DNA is TGTGCGGCGGGGCGAGAAGCTTTCTTT.

CDR3 protein: CASSALGLPDTQYF. As DNA, the CDR3 is TGTGCCAGCAGCGCACTAGGTCTTCCAGATACGCAGTATTTT. The chain uses TRBV9 and TRBJ2-3, with D tentatively TRBD2 (5 bases). Germline V CDR1 and CDR2: SGDLS, YYNGEE. V was trimmed by 3 bases and J by 4 bases, leaving 12 bases between them. The CDR3 loop spans 14 amino acids.

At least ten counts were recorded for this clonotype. In DNA form, the CDR3 reads TGTGCCAGCAGCCAAGATCTGGCAGGGAACACTGAAGCTTTCTTT. As protein: CASSQDLAGNTEAFF. The chain carries TRBV3-1 and TRBJ1-1; D remains ambiguous. Germline V gene lookup returns CDR1 LGHDT and CDR2 YNNKEL (reference sequence). V was cut by 0 bases and J by 1 base, with 9 bases left in between. This CDR3 has 15 amino acids.